The 16 T cell receptor beta chains presented below share a single source sample, sequenced in a study of identical twins. TCRdb processed the 5' RACE reads anew with MiXCR; each CDR3 protein has one entry. The data hold some 500,000 distinct CDR3 sequences, with around 20% observed a single time. The data also belong to a second study, concerning T cells expressing NK-cell markers.

Material: CD4+ T cells sorted from blood. The receptors originated from a woman aged 18-35 years in good health.

This clonotype was seen a handful of times. V and J are TRBV4-3 and TRBJ1-3, with unresolved D. V lost 1 base, J lost 3 bases, and 25 bases lay in between. The CDR3 is made up of 20 amino acids. The V gene's germline CDR1 is LGHNA and CDR2 YSLEER. CDR3 in amino acids: CASSQGHLVDPVYFGNTIYF. The CDR3, as DNA: TGCGCCAGCAGCCAAGGTCATCTGGTAGATCCAGTATATTTTGGAAACACCATATATTTT.

In DNA, the CDR3 is TGTGCCAGCAGCCAAGAGCTACAGGGGTCACCCCTCCACTTT. This sequence encodes CASSQELQGSPLHF. The V call is TRBV14, the J call TRBJ1-6; 7 nucleotides align to TRBD1. The V gene's germline CDR1 is SGHDN and CDR2 FVKESK. Germline trimming cut 0 bases from V and 10 bases from J; bases unmatched to any gene: 3. The CDR3 loop spans 14 amino acids.

This clonotype came up many times. V is TRBV29-1 and J is TRBJ2-1, with a weak D call TRBD1 (6 bases). CDR3 length: 14 residues. V lost 4 bases, J lost 15 bases, and 25 bases lay in between. Germline CDR1 and CDR2: SQVTM and ANQGSEA. CDR3 DNA: TGCAGCGTTGTCAGTCTAGGGGAAACCTGGGGGCTGTTCTTC. Protein product: CSVVSLGETWGLFF.

This clonotype was counted between two and nine times. The chain has TRBV13 and TRBJ2-7; D not resolved. This CDR3 spans 15 amino acids. Per germline, CDR1 PRHDT and CDR2 FYEKMQ (reference sequence). V was shortened by 3 bases and J by 0 bases, with 12 bases between the two germline ends. This CDR3 reads CASSLGRRHSYEQYF. CDR3 in DNA: TGTGCCAGCAGCTTGGGCCGCCGCCACTCCTACGAGCAGTACTTC.

The chain employs TRBV5-1 and TRBJ1-6; D gene unclear. Trimming took 5 bases from V and 7 from J, leaving 10 bases between them. Germline CDR1 and CDR2: SGHRS and YFSETQ. There are 13 residues in the CDR3. In DNA form, the CDR3 reads TGCGCCAGCAGTGGAGACACCAATTCACCCCTCCACTTT. It is translated as CASSGDTNSPLHF. Drawing the rest from reference TRBV5-1 and TRBJ1-6, the complete variable domain is KAGVTQTPRYLIKTRGQQVTLSCSPISGHRSVSWYQQTPGQGLQFLFEYFSETQRNKGNFPGRFSGRQFSNSRSEMNVSTLELGDSALYLCASSGDTNSPLHFGNGTRLTVT.

The V and J genes are TRBV20-1 and TRBJ2-5, with a possible D match to TRBD1 (6 bases). This CDR3 contains 12 residues. V lost 7 bases, J lost 3 bases, and 12 bases lay in between. Germline assignment: CDR1 DFQATT and CDR2 SNEGSKA (reference sequence). The DNA of the CDR3 is TGCAGTGTTAACAGGGATGAAGAGACCCAGTACTTC. Translating it yields CSVNRDEETQYF.

There are many counts of this clonotype. The CDR3 DNA follows: TGCAGTGCTAGCGGGCAGGGAGGGTACGAGCAGTACTTC. Its protein product is CSASGQGGYEQYF. The chain employs TRBV20-1 and TRBJ2-7; TRBD2 aligns across 7 bases. Trimming took 3 bases from V and 4 from J; bases not matched to a gene: 6. The length of the CDR3 is 13 residues. CDR1 and CDR2 (germline): DFQATT, SNEGSKA (reference sequence).

This clonotype was seen only a few times. V and J are TRBV7-2 and TRBJ2-7, with D possibly matching TRBD1 (5 bases). V was cut by 1 base and J by 6 bases, with 19 bases left in between. Germline CDR1 reads SGHTA; CDR2 reads FQGNSA. This CDR3 comprises 16 residues. In DNA, the CDR3 is TGTGCCAGCAGCTTAGACACAGGAAGGAAGTCGGGCGAGCAGTACTTC. This encodes CASSLDTGRKSGEQYF.

In this sample, this clonotype turned up a few times. This chain links TRBV29-1 with TRBJ2-1; 8 bases align to TRBD2. Germline V gives CDR1 SQVTM, CDR2 ANQGSEA. This CDR3 has 14 amino acids. Germline trimming cut 3 bases from V and 10 bases from J; bases unmatched to any gene: 11. CDR3 protein: CSVDKAGGWVEQFF. DNA of the CDR3: TGCAGCGTTGATAAGGCGGGAGGTTGGGTGGAGCAGTTCTTC.

This clonotype came up once. The V gene is TRBV6-5, the J gene TRBJ2-2; TRBD2 is a possible D gene (6 bases). V lost 4 bases to trimming and J lost 9 bases, with 9 bases between them. The CDR3 has 12 residues. Germline CDR1 is MNHEY and CDR2 is SVGAGI. The CDR3 reads CASSSGARELFF. In DNA form, the CDR3 reads TGTGCCAGCAGTTCGGGAGCGCGGGAGCTGTTTTTT.

The chain has TRBV12-3 or TRBV12-4 and TRBJ2-3, with TRBD1 as a possible D gene (6 bases). The CDR3 is 15 residues long. Trimming shortened V by 4 bases and J by 3 bases, and 14 bases separated the two germline ends. The CDR3 DNA reads as TGTGCCAGCAGTTGGCTGGGGACACCTACAGATACGCAGTATTTT. Its protein product is CASSWLGTPTDTQYF.

This sequence joins TRBV5-4 and TRBJ2-3, with D perhaps TRBD1 or TRBD2 (5 bases each). The V gene lost 1 base and the J gene lost 2 bases, with 14 bases spanning the gap. The CDR3 contains 16 residues. The germline CDR1 and CDR2 sequences are SGHNT and YYREEE (reference sequence). This CDR3 reads CASSLKGRGYTDTQYF. CDR3 nucleotides: TGTGCCAGCAGCTTGAAGGGGAGAGGTTACACAGATACGCAGTATTTT.

This clonotype was observed a handful of times. V is TRBV6-2 or TRBV6-3 and J is TRBJ2-7; 7 bases match TRBD1. The junction had 13 bases not matched to a gene; V was cut back by 5 bases and J by 3 bases. This CDR3 comprises 16 residues. CDR1 is MNHEY and CDR2 is SVGEGT in the germline V gene. For the CDR3, the DNA is TGTGCCAGCAGTCGAACCCAGGGGGTATACCGCTACGAGCAGTACTTC. It specifies CASSRTQGVYRYEQYF.

The gene calls are TRBV7-2 and TRBJ2-5, with 9 bases matching TRBD2. Trimming at V came to 2 bases and at J to 4 bases, leaving 8 bases not matched to a gene. The length of the CDR3 is 16 residues. The germline V gene encodes CDR1 SGHTA and CDR2 FQGNSA. The CDR3 bases are TGTGCCAGCAGCTTAAATCCGGCGGGGGGGGTAGAGACCCAGTACTTC. It codes for CASSLNPAGGVETQYF.

The V and J genes are TRBV11-2 and TRBJ1-2; tentatively, D is TRBD1 (5 bases). The V and J ends lost 5 bases and 5 bases respectively, with 21 bases between them. The CDR3 has 16 amino acids. The V gene's germline CDR1 is SGHAT and CDR2 FQNNGV. The CDR3 nucleotides are TGTGCCAGCAGCCTCGGCCCTGTACTGGCAGGGTATGGCTACACCTTC. It codes for CASSLGPVLAGYGYTF.

This chain uses TRBV5-1 with TRBJ2-1; D is ambiguous. V was cut by 0 bases and J by 14 bases, with 9 bases left in between. The CDR3 consists of 11 residues. Germline-derived CDR1 and CDR2 are SGHRS and YFSETQ. CDR3 nucleotides: TGCGCCAGCAGCTTGGGCCCGGTGGAGTTCTTC. Translation: CASSLGPVEFF.